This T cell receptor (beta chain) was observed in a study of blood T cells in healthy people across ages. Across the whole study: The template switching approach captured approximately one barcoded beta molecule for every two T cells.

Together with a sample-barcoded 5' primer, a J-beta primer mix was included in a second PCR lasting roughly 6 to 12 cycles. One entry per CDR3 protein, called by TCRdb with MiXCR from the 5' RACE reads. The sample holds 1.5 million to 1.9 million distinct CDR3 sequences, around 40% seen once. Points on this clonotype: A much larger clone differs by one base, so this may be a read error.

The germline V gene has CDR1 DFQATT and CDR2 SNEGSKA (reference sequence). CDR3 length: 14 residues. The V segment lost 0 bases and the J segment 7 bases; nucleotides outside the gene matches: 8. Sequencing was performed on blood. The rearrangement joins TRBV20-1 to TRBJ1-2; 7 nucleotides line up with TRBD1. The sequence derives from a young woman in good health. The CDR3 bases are TGCAGTGCTAGAGATAGACAGGGTTTGGGTGGCTACACCTTC. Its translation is CSARDRQGLGGYTF.